This T cell receptor beta chain was identified in a study of cytomegalovirus exposure and HLA in healthy donors. Regarding the study as a whole: Clonal expansion was found to be greater in HLA-associated TCR beta chains than in equally common others in a later analysis. A later analysis found most CMV-associated TCR beta chains apparently HLA-restricted. One cluster of highly shared sequence variants probably arose as a sequencing artifact.

CDR3 length equals 12 residues. The V gene end was trimmed by 7 bases and the J gene end by 7 bases; junction bases not matched to a gene: 4. Per the germline V gene, CDR1 is MNHEY and CDR2 is SVGAGI. With regard to this clone: Antigen specificity is unknown.

Use of 60 Vbeta and 13 Jbeta primers characterized the PCR. TCRdb's table, derived via immunoSEQ multiplex PCR, lists solely in-frame clones and lacks some. Counted here are 110,000 or so clones, about 80% occurring once; the ten biggest clones make up 5% to 5.5%. The receptor's source is a woman aged 25-40 years in good health and CMV-seropositive. V gene TRBV6-5 combines with J gene TRBJ2-1; the match to TRBD2 covers 7 bases. Sequencing was performed on PBMCs. The CDR3 region has the DNA TGTGCCAGCATGAGCGGGGTGAATGAGCAGTTCTTC. This codes for CASMSGVNEQFF.